The text below deals with one T cell receptor (beta chain). The germline V gene encodes CDR1 SQVTM and CDR2 ANQGSEA. Trimming cost V 5 bases and J 5 bases; bases outside gene matches: 9. This CDR3 is built from 14 residues. These data are taken from a study of blood T cell repertoires in COVID-19. Sequencing used immunoSEQ multiplex PCR; TCRdb keeps in-frame clones, though not all of them. The table records about 180,000 clones, about 90% of them present only once. The sequenced sample was PBMCs or T cells enriched from blood (not recorded which). The clonotype originates from a young woman who had recovered from COVID-19. This sequence joins TRBV29-1 and TRBJ2-1; 7 positions match TRBD1. Here the CDR3 reads CSVLGTEENNEQFF. The CDR3 nucleotides are TGCAGCGTTCTGGGGACAGAGGAGAACAATGAGCAGTTCTTC.